These T cell receptor beta chains were read from a single sample in a study of blood T cell repertoires in COVID-19. Clones were sequenced by immunoSEQ multiplex PCR, and TCRdb holds only the in-frame ones, with some missing. The sample lists about 140,000 clones, around 78% occurring once. The sample was peripheral blood. These TCRs come from a woman in her fifties or sixties with acute or convalescent COVID-19. The CDR3 runs from the conserved cysteine through the conserved F or W. D genes are given only for firm matches. Not all rows give a size; the values are once, few, many and, for expanded clones, a class.

TRBV9	TRBD1	TRBJ2-2	once	15	TGTGCCAGCAGCTTACAGGGGCGAAGCACCGGGGAGCTGTTTTTT	CASSLQGRSTGELFF
TRBV27	TRBD1	TRBJ2-2	once	14	TGTGCCAGCAGAGACGGACAGGCCGCCGGGGAGCTGTTTTTT	CASRDGQAAGELFF
TRBV19	TRBD1	TRBJ1-5	.	16	TGTGCCAGTAGTATGGTGCAGGGACAGGGATCACAGCCCCAGCATTTT	CASSMVQGQGSQPQHF
TRBV6-1	.	TRBJ2-7	.	13	TGTGCCAGCAGTGAAAGGTATGACAGCGAGCAGTACTTC	CASSERYDSEQYF
TRBV25-1	TRBD1	TRBJ1-5	.	16	TGTGCCAGCAGTGAATTGGGGGACAGTTTCAATCAGCCCCAGCATTTT	CASSELGDSFNQPQHF
TRBV19	TRBD2	TRBJ2-7	.	14	TGTGCCAGTAGGGATAGCGGGTACTCCTACGAGCAGTACTTC	CASRDSGYSYEQYF
TRBV3-1/TRBV3-2	TRBD2	TRBJ2-1	.	17	TGTGCCAGCAGCCAAGAGTTAGGACTAGCGGGCTACAATGAGCAGTTCTTC	CASSQELGLAGYNEQFF
TRBV9	.	TRBJ2-6	.	15	TGTGCCAGCAGCGTAGCGGGTACTGGGGCCAACGTCCTGACTTTC	CASSVAGTGANVLTF
TRBV27	.	TRBJ1-2	once	12	TGTGCCAGCAGAACAGGGTCCTATGGCTACACCTTC	CASRTGSYGYTF
TRBV6-6	.	TRBJ2-7	.	15	TGTGCCAGCAGTTACGGAGGAGGGAGGTCCTACGAGCAGTACTTC	CASSYGGGRSYEQYF
TRBV6-6	.	TRBJ1-2	many	12	TGTGCCAGCACTAGGGGGAGCTATGGCTACACCTTC	CASTRGSYGYTF
TRBV4-1	.	TRBJ2-2	.	14	TGCGCCAGCAGCCAGCAGACGAACACCGGGGAGCTGTTTTTT	CASSQQTNTGELFF
TRBV28	TRBD2	TRBJ2-7	.	13	TGTGCCACTAGGGAGACTAGCGGGCGGGCGAAGTACTTC	CATRETSGRAKYF
TRBV5-4	TRBD1	TRBJ1-1	.	16	TGTGCCAGCAGCCCCGGGACAGGGGGCGGGCGGACTGAAGCTTTCTTT	CASSPGTGGGRTEAFF
TRBV30	TRBD2	TRBJ2-1	.	15	TGTGCCTGGGAGTATGGGGCGGGAGTGAGGAATGAGCAGTTCTTC	CAWEYGAGVRNEQFF
TRBV3-1/TRBV3-2	.	TRBJ1-1	.	15	TGTGCCAGCAGCCTCCAGACAGCTGTGAACACTGAAGCTTTCTTT	CASSLQTAVNTEAFF
TRBV7-9	TRBD1	TRBJ2-3	.	16	TGTGCCAGCACCTTTACAAGGACAGGCGATTCAGATACGCAGTATTTT	CASTFTRTGDSDTQYF
TRBV5-1	TRBD1	TRBJ1-2	once	14	TGCGCCAGCAGCTTGGGGCAGGGGGTCGGTGGCTACACCTTC	CASSLGQGVGGYTF
TRBV6-1	TRBD1	TRBJ1-5	.	17	TGTGCCAGCAGTGAAGCGCTATGGACAGGGGGTAATCAGCCCCAGCATTTT	CASSEALWTGGNQPQHF
TRBV18	.	TRBJ2-1	.	14	TGTGCCAGCTCACCACCGGCCCTCTACAATGAGCAGTTCTTC	CASSPPALYNEQFF
TRBV2	.	TRBJ1-1	once	11	TGTGCCAGCGGAGGTAACACTGAAGCTTTCTTT	CASGGNTEAFF
TRBV27	TRBD1	TRBJ1-5	.	15	TGTGCCAGCAGTCCTAGACAGGGGGGAGGGGGGCCCCAGCATTTT	CASSPRQGGGGPQHF
TRBV30	.	TRBJ1-1	.	13	TGTGCCTGGAGTTCGGTACAGGCCACTGAAGCTTTCTTT	CAWSSVQATEAFF
TRBV28	TRBD1	TRBJ1-5	.	15	TGTGCCAGCAGTTCACCGGACAGGGCCTATCAGCCCCAGCATTTT	CASSSPDRAYQPQHF
TRBV4-1	.	TRBJ2-7	many	16	TGCGCCAGCAGCCAAGAGTTATCCCTTAGCTCCTACGAGCAGTACTTC	CASSQELSLSSYEQYF
TRBV19	TRBD2	TRBJ2-3	.	15	TGTGCCAGTAGTATATTTAGCGGGGCCCCAGATACGCAGTATTTT	CASSIFSGAPDTQYF
TRBV21-1	.	TRBJ2-3	.	16	TGTGCCAGCAGCAATCCCCACAGGGGGCTCGCAGATACGCAGTATTTT	CASSNPHRGLADTQYF
TRBV7-9	TRBD2	TRBJ2-2	few	15	TGTGCCAGCAGACAAACTAGCGGGAGTACCGGGGAGCTGTTTTTT	CASRQTSGSTGELFF
TRBV3-1/TRBV3-2	.	TRBJ1-3	.	15	TGTGCCAGCAGCCGTCGGGGAGACTCTGGAAACACCATATATTTT	CASSRRGDSGNTIYF
TRBV2	.	TRBJ2-5	.	14	TGTGCCAGCACCTCAGGTCGTGAACAAGAGACCCAGTACTTC	CASTSGREQETQYF
TRBV19	.	TRBJ1-5	.	15	TGTGCCAGTAGTATAGGAGGTGCCCCCTATCAGCCCCAGCATTTT	CASSIGGAPYQPQHF
TRBV11-2	TRBD1	TRBJ2-1	.	15	TGTGCCAGCAGCGTAGACAGGGGATCCTACAATGAGCAGTTCTTC	CASSVDRGSYNEQFF
TRBV15	TRBD2	TRBJ2-3	many	15	TGTGCCACCAGCACACTAGCGGGAGAGGTAGATACGCAGTATTTT	CATSTLAGEVDTQYF
TRBV11-2	TRBD2	TRBJ2-1	once	16	TGTGCCAGCAGTACCTTTGGCGGGAGTGAGCACAATGAGCAGTTCTTC	CASSTFGGSEHNEQFF
TRBV5-1	.	TRBJ1-1	.	15	TGCGCCAGCAGCTTGGAGCCGGGGATGAACACTGAAGCTTTCTTT	CASSLEPGMNTEAFF
TRBV2	.	TRBJ1-2	.	12	TGTGCCAGCAGGGGGAACAGGGATGGCTACACCTTC	CASRGNRDGYTF
TRBV5-4	.	TRBJ2-1	.	15	TGTGCCAGCAGCTTGGGGGGGAGCGGGTCGAATGAGCAGTTCTTC	CASSLGGSGSNEQFF
TRBV5-1	.	TRBJ1-2	.	14	TGCGCCAGCAGCTTGGCGCGGGGAAACTATGGCTACACCTTC	CASSLARGNYGYTF
TRBV2	TRBD1	TRBJ2-7	.	14	TGTGCCAGCACCGGGACAGCCTCTACCTACGAGCAGTACTTC	CASTGTASTYEQYF
TRBV29-1	.	TRBJ1-1	.	12	TGCAGCGTTTACAGGGACGACACTGAAGCTTTCTTT	CSVYRDDTEAFF
TRBV3-1/TRBV3-2	TRBD2	TRBJ2-3	.	17	TGTGCCAGCAGCCAGCCCGGGACTAGCGTTCGGGCAGATACGCAGTATTTT	CASSQPGTSVRADTQYF
TRBV9	TRBD1	TRBJ1-4	.	16	TGTGCCAGCAGCTCCGGGACAGGGGGGGTTAATGAAAAACTGTTTTTT	CASSSGTGGVNEKLFF
TRBV5-1	TRBD1	TRBJ1-6	.	15	TGCGCCAGCACGAGGGGGACAGGGAAGAATTCACCCCTCCACTTT	CASTRGTGKNSPLHF
TRBV5-6	.	TRBJ2-2	.	16	TGTGCCAGCAGCTTGTGGGCAGGTACGAACACCGGGGAGCTGTTTTTT	CASSLWAGTNTGELFF
TRBV5-1	TRBD1	TRBJ2-7	.	16	TGCGCCAGCAGCTCGAGCCTGAGGGACAGGGGAGGCGAGCAGTACTTC	CASSSSLRDRGGEQYF
TRBV7-9	TRBD2	TRBJ2-7	.	17	TGTGCCAGCAGCTTACCCTTCGGACTAGCGGGAGACTACGAGCAGTACTTC	CASSLPFGLAGDYEQYF
TRBV19	.	TRBJ1-1	.	13	TGTGCCAGTACCTTCAGGGTGAACACTGAAGCTTTCTTT	CASTFRVNTEAFF
TRBV11-3	TRBD2	TRBJ2-1	.	15	TGTGCCAGCAGCCCGACCCAGACTAGCGGATCTGAGCAGTTCTTC	CASSPTQTSGSEQFF
TRBV5-1	TRBD1	TRBJ1-2	few	11	TGCGCCAGCAGCCAGGGGGAGGGCTACACCTTC	CASSQGEGYTF
TRBV28	TRBD2	TRBJ2-1	.	17	TGTGCCAGCAGTTTTTGGCCCTCGGGGGTAGCGGGCGGGGGGCAGTTCTTC	CASSFWPSGVAGGGQFF
TRBV29-1	.	TRBJ1-2	.	14	TGCAGCGTCTTCGGACTGCCTTTTGAGGTCGGCTACACCTTC	CSVFGLPFEVGYTF
TRBV29-1	TRBD2	TRBJ2-5	.	14	TGCAGCGTGGGGGAATTTGGACTAGCAAAGACCCAGTACTTC	CSVGEFGLAKTQYF
TRBV7-6	TRBD2	TRBJ2-3	.	18	TGTGCCAGCAGCATCCTAGCGGGAGGGCCATTACGCACACATACGCAGTATTTT	CASSILAGGPLRTHTQYF
TRBV30	TRBD2	TRBJ2-1	.	13	TGTGCCGGCGAAAGGCTAGCGGGAAATGAGCAGTTCTTC	CAGERLAGNEQFF
TRBV4-1	TRBD1	TRBJ2-2	once	16	TGCGCCAGCAGCCGAAGATGGACAGGTGACACCGGGGAGCTGTTTTTT	CASSRRWTGDTGELFF
TRBV2	TRBD2	TRBJ2-3	.	15	TGTGCCAGCACAGGCCTAGCGGGAGGGCGGGATACGCAGTATTTT	CASTGLAGGRDTQYF
TRBV18	.	TRBJ2-7	.	12	TGTGCCAGCTCACCGACAGTCTACGAGCAGTACTTC	CASSPTVYEQYF
TRBV29-1	TRBD1	TRBJ2-7	.	16	TGCAGCGTTGAAGATCCCCGAGGGACAGGGGGCTACGAGCAGTACTTC	CSVEDPRGTGGYEQYF
TRBV29-1	.	TRBJ2-1	.	14	TGCAGCGTCCCCTCCCGCCACTCTAACAATGAGCAGTTCTTC	CSVPSRHSNNEQFF